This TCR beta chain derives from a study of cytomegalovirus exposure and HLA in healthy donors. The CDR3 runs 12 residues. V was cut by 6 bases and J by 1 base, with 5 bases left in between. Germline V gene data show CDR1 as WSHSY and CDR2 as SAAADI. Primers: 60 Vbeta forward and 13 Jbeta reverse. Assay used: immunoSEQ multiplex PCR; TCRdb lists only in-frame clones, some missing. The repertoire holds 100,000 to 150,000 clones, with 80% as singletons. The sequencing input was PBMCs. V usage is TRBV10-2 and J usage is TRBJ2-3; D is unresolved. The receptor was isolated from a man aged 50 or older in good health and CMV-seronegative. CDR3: CASSQGTDTQYF. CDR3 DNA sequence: TGCGCCAGCAGCCAGGGCACAGATACGCAGTATTTT.